These 11 T cell receptor beta chains were sequenced from one sample in a study of blood T cell repertoires in COVID-19. Some clones are missing from TCRdb's copy, which holds only in-frame ones; the method was immunoSEQ multiplex PCR. The table has some 110,000 clones, roughly 80% seen once. Sequenced: peripheral blood. The receptors here all came from a man in his sixties or seventies with acute or convalescent COVID-19.

V is TRBV18 and J is TRBJ2-2; 7 bases agree with TRBD1. CDR1 is KGHSH and CDR2 is LQKENI in the germline V gene. CDR3 length: 16 residues. J gave up 7 bases and V 0 bases, and 8 bases lay outside the gene matches. Here the CDR3 DNA reads TGTGCCAGCTCACCACCAAATCGACAGGGTGGCGGGGAGCTGTTTTTT. This translates into CASSPPNRQGGGELFF.

The genes are TRBV10-3 and TRBJ1-2; D is possibly TRBD1 (6 bases). Germline values: CDR1 ENHRY, CDR2 SYGVKD. Trimming pared 0 bases from V and 4 bases from J, leaving 12 bases between. The CDR3 runs 15 residues. The chain's CDR3 is CAISESQGLTYGYTF. The CDR3 nucleotides read TGTGCCATCAGTGAGTCCCAGGGGCTTACCTATGGCTACACCTTC.

The CDR3 is CASSLTARAGGELFF. In DNA, the CDR3 is TGTGCCAGCAGCTTAACGGCCAGGGCCGGCGGGGAGCTGTTTTTT. The rearrangement joins TRBV7-3 to TRBJ2-2; the D gene is possibly TRBD1 (5 bases). The CDR3 is 15 amino acids. V was pared by 0 bases and J by 7 bases, with 12 bases between. Germline assignment: CDR1 SGHTA and CDR2 FQGTGA.

This sequence joins TRBV28 and TRBJ1-5, with D unclear. Germline V gene lookup returns CDR1 MDHEN and CDR2 SYDVKM. The V end was cut by 0 bases, the J end by 4 bases, with 7 bases between. CDR3 length equals 14 residues. This CDR3 is CASSLWRGNQPQHF. The CDR3 bases are TGTGCCAGCAGTTTATGGCGAGGGAATCAGCCCCAGCATTTT. Variable domain in full (rest from reference TRBV28 and TRBJ1-5): DVKVTQSSRYLVKRTGEKVFLECVQDMDHENMFWYRQDPGLGLRLIYFSYDVKMKEKGDIPEGYSVSREKKERFSLILESASTNQTSMYLCASSLWRGNQPQHFGDGTRLSIL.

This chain joins TRBV18 and TRBJ1-3; no reliable D call. Germline values: CDR1 KGHSH, CDR2 LQKENI. Trimming stripped 4 bases from V and 0 bases from J, with 10 bases between. The CDR3 consists of 15 residues. The chain's CDR3 is CASSRGPGSGNTIYF. The CDR3 coding sequence is TGTGCCAGCTCACGAGGTCCCGGCTCTGGAAACACCATATATTTT.

The CDR3 is CASSKDRIPNTEAFF. For the CDR3, the DNA is TGTGCCAGCTCCAAGGACAGGATTCCGAACACTGAAGCTTTCTTT. The rearrangement links TRBV18 to TRBJ1-1, with 7 bases matching TRBD1. The CDR3 is 15 amino acids. The V gene's germline CDR1 is KGHSH and CDR2 LQKENI. The V segment lost 6 bases and the J segment 1 base; nucleotides outside the gene matches: 8.

The rearrangement uses TRBV7-9 and TRBJ2-2; D unclear. V lost 5 bases to trimming and J lost 7 bases, with 8 bases between them. There are 12 residues in the CDR3. Germline CDR1 and CDR2: SEHNR and FQNEAQ (reference sequence). The CDR3 DNA reads as TGTGCCAGCAGCACCCTCGGCGGGGAGCTGTTTTTT. This codes for CASSTLGGELFF.

This chain joins TRBV25-1 and TRBJ1-4, with D maybe TRBD1 (5 bases). Trimming left V 4 bases short and J 4 bases short, with 13 bases between. Germline V gene data show CDR1 as MGHDK and CDR2 as SYGVNS. The CDR3 has 15 residues. The CDR3 sequence is CASSVGDSLNEKLFF. Written as DNA, the CDR3 is TGTGCCAGCAGTGTGGGGGACTCACTTAATGAAAAACTGTTTTTT.

V and J are TRBV19 and TRBJ2-3, with 8 bases aligning to TRBD1. V lost 6 bases and J lost 8; bases outside the gene matches: 7. The CDR3 sequence is 13 residues long. The germline V gene encodes CDR1 LNHDA and CDR2 SQIVND (reference sequence). CDR3 sequence: CASSLMGQATQYF. DNA for the CDR3: TGTGCCAGTAGCCTAATGGGACAGGCTACGCAGTATTTT.

This clone showed up just once. J is TRBJ1-1 and V is TRBV6-5; D is ambiguous. Germline lookup yields CDR1 MNHEY and CDR2 SVGAGI. V was cut by 2 bases and J by 1 base, with 5 bases left in between. The CDR3 covers 13 residues. The chain's CDR3 is CASSYIKNTEAFF. DNA for the CDR3: TGTGCCAGCAGTTACATTAAGAACACTGAAGCTTTCTTT.

This clone was counted between two and nine times. The chain combines TRBV28 with TRBJ2-3, with TRBD2 matching 11 bases. The CDR3 spans 16 residues. Germline V lookup: CDR1 MDHEN, CDR2 SYDVKM. V lost 4 bases, J lost 0 bases, and 3 bases stayed unmatched. In DNA, the CDR3 is TGTGCCAGCAGTTCTTGGACTAGCGGGAGCACAGATACGCAGTATTTT. Translation: CASSSWTSGSTDTQYF.